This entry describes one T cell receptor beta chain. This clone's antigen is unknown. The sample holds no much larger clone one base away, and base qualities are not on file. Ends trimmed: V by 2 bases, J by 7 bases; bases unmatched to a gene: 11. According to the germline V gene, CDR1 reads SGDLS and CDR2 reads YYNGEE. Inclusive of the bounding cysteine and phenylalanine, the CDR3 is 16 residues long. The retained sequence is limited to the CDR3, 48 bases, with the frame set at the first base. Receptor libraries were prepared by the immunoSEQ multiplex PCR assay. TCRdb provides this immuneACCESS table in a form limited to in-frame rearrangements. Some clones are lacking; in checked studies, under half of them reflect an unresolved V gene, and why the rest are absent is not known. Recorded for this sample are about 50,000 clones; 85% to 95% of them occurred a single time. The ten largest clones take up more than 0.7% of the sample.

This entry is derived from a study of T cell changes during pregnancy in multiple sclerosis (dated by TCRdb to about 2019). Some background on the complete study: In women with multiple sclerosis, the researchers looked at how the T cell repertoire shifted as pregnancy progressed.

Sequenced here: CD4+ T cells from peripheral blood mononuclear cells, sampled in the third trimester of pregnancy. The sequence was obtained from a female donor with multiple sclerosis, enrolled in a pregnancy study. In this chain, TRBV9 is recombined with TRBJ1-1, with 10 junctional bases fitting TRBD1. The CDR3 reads CASSVETGGGEGEAFF. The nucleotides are TGTGCCAGCAGCGTCGAGACAGGGGGCGGTGAAGGTGAAGCTTTCTTT.